These 20 T cell receptor beta chains share one sample of origin, sequenced in a study of control samples from healthy donors and cancer patients. The repertoire was sequenced with immunoSEQ multiplex PCR; TCRdb's copy has only in-frame clones and lacks some. The table has under 200,000 clones, 75% to 95% seen once. Sample: blood. The receptors were sampled from a woman in her thirties in good health.

This clone was recorded only once. The chain recombines TRBV5-6 with TRBJ1-1; possible D gene TRBD1, 6 bases. V lost 2 bases and J 2 bases, leaving 10 bases between the germline ends. CDR1 is SGHDT and CDR2 is YYEEEE in the germline V gene. This CDR3 spans 14 amino acids. DNA of the CDR3: TGTGCCAGCAGCTTAGCAGGGGCAAACACTGAAGCTTTCTTT. Protein: CASSLAGANTEAFF.

The chain recombines TRBV7-9 with TRBJ1-1; D is possibly TRBD1 (5 bases). The germline V gene encodes CDR1 SEHNR and CDR2 FQNEAQ (reference sequence). V dropped 5 bases and J dropped 1 base, with 11 bases sitting between them. The CDR3 consists of 14 residues. CDR3 nucleotide sequence: TGTGCCAGCAGCGCACTAACAGGGAACACTGAAGCTTTCTTT. Translating it yields CASSALTGNTEAFF.

Regarding this clone: The same CDR3 arises from other DNA sequences in this sample as well. The chain uses TRBV5-5 and TRBJ1-2; TRBD1 aligns across 11 bases. Germline-derived CDR1 and CDR2 are SGHKS and YYEKEE (reference sequence). The CDR3 is made up of 15 amino acids. V gave up 2 bases and J gave up 4 bases; unmatched junction bases: 4. The chain's CDR3 is CASSLPGQGAYGYTF. CDR3 DNA sequence: TGTGCCAGCAGCTTACCTGGACAGGGGGCCTATGGCTACACCTTC.

The chain links TRBV4-2 to TRBJ2-1; D possibly corresponds to TRBD2 (6 bases). Trimming left V 0 bases short and J 3 bases short, with 9 bases between. CDR1 LGHNA and CDR2 YNFKEQ come from the germline V gene. CDR3 length equals 15 residues. CDR3 in DNA: TGTGCCAGCAGCCAAGAGGGGGGTCGCTACAATGAGCAGTTCTTC. This gives the protein CASSQEGGRYNEQFF.

This chain joins TRBV4-2 and TRBJ2-1; 14 positions agree with TRBD2. The CDR3 sequence is 16 residues long. Per germline, CDR1 LGHNA and CDR2 YNFKEQ. Trimming removed 4 bases from V and 8 bases from J; junction bases left unmatched: 7. The CDR3 sequence: CASSPTSGGGHDEQFF. Written as DNA, the CDR3 is TGTGCCAGCAGCCCGACTAGCGGGGGGGGGCATGATGAGCAGTTCTTC.

The chain employs TRBV3-1 (or the pseudogene TRBV3-2) and TRBJ1-5; D perhaps matches TRBD1 (6 bases). The CDR3 has 15 amino acids. V was cut by 0 bases and J by 4 bases, with 10 bases left in between. The germline V gene has CDR1 LGHDT and CDR2 YNNKEL (reference sequence). CDR3 DNA sequence: TGTGCCAGCAGCCAAGACCGAGACAGGAATCAGCCCCAGCATTTT. Translating it yields CASSQDRDRNQPQHF.

The chain employs TRBV12-3 or TRBV12-4 and TRBJ1-2, with 7 bases aligning to TRBD1. The CDR3 has 13 residues. Germline trimming cut 7 bases from V and 2 bases from J; bases unmatched to any gene: 4. CDR3 nucleotides: TGTGCCAGCAACCCGACAGGGAACTATGGCTACACCTTC. Translation gives CASNPTGNYGYTF.

V and J are TRBV3-1 (or the pseudogene TRBV3-2) and TRBJ1-2; maybe TRBD1 (5 bases). The V and J ends lost 2 bases and 3 bases respectively, with 16 bases between them. The CDR3 is made up of 16 amino acids. CDR1 and CDR2 (germline): LGHDT, YNNKEL (reference sequence). CDR3 coding DNA: TGTGCCAGCAGCCAACCGAAGACCGGGACGCACTATGGCTACACCTTC. This sequence encodes CASSQPKTGTHYGYTF.

The chain is built from TRBV6-5 and TRBJ1-6; TRBD1 agrees at 7 bases. With V trimmed by 2 bases and J by 5 bases, 3 bases remained unmatched. From germline, CDR1 is MNHEY and CDR2 SVGAGI. The CDR3 contains 15 residues. Here the CDR3 reads CASSYAGTDNSPLHF. The DNA of the CDR3 is TGTGCCAGCAGTTACGCCGGGACAGATAATTCACCCCTCCACTTT.

The rearrangement joins TRBV4-1 to TRBJ1-1, with 7 bases matching TRBD1. V shed 1 base and J 0 bases; nucleotides not matched to a gene: 5. Germline V gives CDR1 MGHRA, CDR2 YSYEKL. The CDR3 spans 16 residues. CDR3 in amino acids: CASSQVNRGVNTEAFF. In nucleotides, the CDR3 is TGCGCCAGCAGCCAAGTCAACAGGGGAGTGAACACTGAAGCTTTCTTT.

The genes are TRBV14 and TRBJ1-2, with D possibly being TRBD1 (5 bases). This CDR3 comprises 14 residues. V was cut by 0 bases and J by 7 bases, with 12 bases left in between. Germline lookup yields CDR1 SGHDN and CDR2 FVKESK. The CDR3 coding sequence is TGTGCCAGCAGCCAAGATCGGACATTTGGTGGCTACACCTTC. Translation: CASSQDRTFGGYTF.

J is TRBJ2-1 and V is TRBV29-1; 8 bases are shared with TRBD2. V gave up 1 base and J gave up 6 bases; unmatched junction bases: 5. There are 14 residues in the CDR3. Germline V CDR1 and CDR2: SQVTM, ANQGSEA. The DNA for the CDR3 is TGCAGCGTTGAAGCGATGGCGGGGGGCAATGAGCAGTTCTTC. As protein: CSVEAMAGGNEQFF.

This clone was picked up a small number of times. J is TRBJ1-1 and V is TRBV19; unclear D gene. The length of the CDR3 is 13 residues. CDR1 and CDR2 from the germline V gene are LNHDA and SQIVND (reference sequence). The V gene lost 3 bases and the J gene lost 0 bases, with 5 bases spanning the gap. CDR3 region: CASSMTLNTEAFF. The CDR3 DNA reads as TGTGCCAGTAGTATGACACTGAACACTGAAGCTTTCTTT.

J is TRBJ2-5 and V is TRBV29-1, with 8 bases fitting TRBD1. Germline values: CDR1 SQVTM, CDR2 ANQGSEA. The CDR3 contains 13 residues. The trim removed 5 bases at V and 5 bases at J, leaving 7 bases unmatched. This CDR3 is CSVPPGGQETQYF. The CDR3 DNA sequence: TGCAGCGTTCCCCCAGGGGGCCAGGAGACCCAGTACTTC.

The CDR3 loop is CASKDRGNTEAFF. Written as DNA, the CDR3 is TGTGCCAGCAAAGACAGGGGGAACACTGAAGCTTTCTTT. V gene TRBV28 combines with J gene TRBJ1-1, with 8 bases lining up with TRBD1. V lost 7 bases and J lost 1; bases outside the gene matches: 2. Per germline, CDR1 MDHEN and CDR2 SYDVKM. The CDR3 runs 13 residues.

The chain uses TRBV5-5 and TRBJ2-3; TRBD2 matches 10 bases. Trimming removed 0 bases from V and 5 bases from J; junction bases left unmatched: 3. Germline V gene data show CDR1 as SGHKS and CDR2 as YYEKEE (reference sequence). This CDR3 spans 15 amino acids. The CDR3 nucleotides are TGTGCCAGCAGCTTGGCTAGCGGGGGTGTAGATACGCAGTATTTT. Amino acids: CASSLASGGVDTQYF.

Points on this clone: This specimen includes other DNA sequences encoding the same CDR3. V and J are TRBV3-1 (or the pseudogene TRBV3-2) and TRBJ2-3; D is ambiguous. Trimming removed 0 bases from V and 1 base from J, with 2 bases in between. Germline CDR1 reads LGHDT; CDR2 reads YNNKEL (reference sequence). There are 13 residues in the CDR3. CDR3 sequence (DNA): TGTGCCAGCAGCCAAGACCGCACAGATACGCAGTATTTT. Translating it yields CASSQDRTDTQYF.

The chain couples TRBV13 to TRBJ2-7; 9 bases align to TRBD2. The CDR3 has 18 residues. Germline V gene lookup returns CDR1 PRHDT and CDR2 FYEKMQ (reference sequence). V lost 1 base to trimming and J lost 2 bases; unmatched junction nucleotides: 12. CDR3 sequence: CASSLAGRRGLATYEQYF. CDR3 DNA: TGTGCCAGCAGCTTAGCTGGGAGGCGCGGACTAGCGACCTACGAGCAGTACTTC.

The genes are TRBV25-1 and TRBJ2-1; 10 positions agree with TRBD2. Unmatched junction bases numbered 7, after V lost 7 bases and J lost 4 bases. The CDR3 length is 15 residues. CDR1 is MGHDK and CDR2 is SYGVNS in the germline V gene. CDR3 DNA: TGTGCCAGCACCCCTAGCGGGGGACTTTACAATGAGCAGTTCTTC. Its protein product is CASTPSGGLYNEQFF. Variable domain in full (rest from reference TRBV25-1 and TRBJ2-1): EADIYQTPRYLVIGTGKKITLECSQTMGHDKMYWYQQDPGMELHLIHYSYGVNSTEKGDLSSESTVSRIRTEHFPLTLESARPSHTSQYLCASTPSGGLYNEQFFGPGTRLTVL.

The gene calls are TRBV20-1 and TRBJ2-2, with TRBD2 matching 10 bases. This CDR3 has 15 amino acids. Germline V gene data show CDR1 as DFQATT and CDR2 as SNEGSKA (reference sequence). V trimming: 3 bases; J trimming: 3 bases; junction bases outside the gene matches: 4. Here the CDR3 reads CSASFGLADTGELFF. The CDR3, as DNA: TGCAGTGCTAGTTTCGGACTAGCGGACACCGGGGAGCTGTTTTTT.